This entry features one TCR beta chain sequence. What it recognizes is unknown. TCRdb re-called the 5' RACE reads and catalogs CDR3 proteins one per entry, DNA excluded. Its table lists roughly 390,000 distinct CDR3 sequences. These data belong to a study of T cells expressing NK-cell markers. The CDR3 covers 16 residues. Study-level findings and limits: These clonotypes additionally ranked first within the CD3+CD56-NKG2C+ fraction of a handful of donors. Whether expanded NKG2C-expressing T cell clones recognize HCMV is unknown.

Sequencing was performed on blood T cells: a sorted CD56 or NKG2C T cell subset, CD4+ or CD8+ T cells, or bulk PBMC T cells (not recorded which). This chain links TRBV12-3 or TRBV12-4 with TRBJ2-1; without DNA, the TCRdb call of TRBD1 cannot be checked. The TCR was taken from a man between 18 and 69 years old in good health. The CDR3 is CASSLLAGTGGFEQFF.